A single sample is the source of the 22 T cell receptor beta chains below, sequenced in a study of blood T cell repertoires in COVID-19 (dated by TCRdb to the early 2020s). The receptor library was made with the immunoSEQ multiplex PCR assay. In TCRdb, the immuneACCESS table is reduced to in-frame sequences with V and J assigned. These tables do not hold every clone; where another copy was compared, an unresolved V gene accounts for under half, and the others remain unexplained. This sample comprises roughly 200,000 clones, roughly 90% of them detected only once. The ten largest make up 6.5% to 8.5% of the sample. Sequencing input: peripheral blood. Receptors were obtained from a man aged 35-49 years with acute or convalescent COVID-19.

Written as DNA, the CDR3 is TGCGCCAGCAGCTTGCCCCCAGGGTTGGCGACCTACGAGCAGTACTTC. Protein: CASSLPPGLATYEQYF. The V call is TRBV5-1, the J call TRBJ2-7; a possible D gene is TRBD1 (5 bases). The V end was cut by 1 base, the J end by 2 bases, with 16 bases between. CDR1 and CDR2 (germline): SGHRS, YFSETQ. The CDR3 totals 16 residues.

CDR3 sequence reads: CASSPSSRSPLHF. The CDR3 DNA sequence: TGTGCCAGTAGTCCCAGTTCACGTTCACCCCTCCACTTT. This chain connects TRBV19 to TRBJ1-6; D is unresolved. Germline loops: CDR1 LNHDA, CDR2 SQIVND (reference sequence). The CDR3 covers 13 residues. Between the trimmed V and J ends, which lost 5 bases and 9 bases, there was a span of 11 bases.

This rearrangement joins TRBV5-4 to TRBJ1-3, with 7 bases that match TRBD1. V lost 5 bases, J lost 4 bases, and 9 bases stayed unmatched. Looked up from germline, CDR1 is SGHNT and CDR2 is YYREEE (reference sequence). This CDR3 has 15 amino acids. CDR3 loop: CASSKQGNLGNTIYF. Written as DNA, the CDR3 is TGTGCCAGCAGTAAACAGGGGAACCTGGGAAACACCATATATTTT.

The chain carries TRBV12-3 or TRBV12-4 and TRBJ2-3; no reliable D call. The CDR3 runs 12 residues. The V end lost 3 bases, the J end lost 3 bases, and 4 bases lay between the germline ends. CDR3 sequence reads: CASSFITDTQYF. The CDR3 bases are TGTGCCAGCAGTTTTATTACAGATACGCAGTATTTT.

The chain's CDR3 is CASSLEQGPNSPLHF. DNA for the CDR3: TGTGCCAGCAGCTTAGAACAGGGGCCCAATTCACCCCTCCACTTT. The V and J genes are TRBV7-6 and TRBJ1-6, with 7 nucleotides matching TRBD1. CDR1 SGHVS and CDR2 FNYEAQ come from the germline V gene. The CDR3 contains 15 residues. The V segment lost 1 base and the J segment 7 bases; nucleotides outside the gene matches: 4.

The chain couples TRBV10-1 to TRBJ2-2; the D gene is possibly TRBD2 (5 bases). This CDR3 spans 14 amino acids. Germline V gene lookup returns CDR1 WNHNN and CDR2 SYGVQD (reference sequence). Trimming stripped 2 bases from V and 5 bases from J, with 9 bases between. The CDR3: CASSEGLLTGELFF. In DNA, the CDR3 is TGCGCCAGCAGTGAGGGACTTCTGACCGGGGAGCTGTTTTTT.

This chain's CDR3 is CASNPGLAGNEQFF. CDR3 in DNA: TGTGCCAGTAACCCGGGACTAGCGGGGAATGAGCAGTTCTTC. V usage is TRBV19 and J usage is TRBJ2-1; 13 nucleotides align to TRBD2. Germline CDR1 reads LNHDA; CDR2 reads SQIVND (reference sequence). The trim removed 7 bases at V and 7 bases at J, leaving 4 bases unmatched. The CDR3 runs to 14 residues.

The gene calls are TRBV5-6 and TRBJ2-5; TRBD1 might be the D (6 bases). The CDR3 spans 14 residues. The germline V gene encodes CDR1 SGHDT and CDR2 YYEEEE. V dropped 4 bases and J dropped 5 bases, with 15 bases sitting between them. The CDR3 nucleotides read TGTGCCAGCAGCGCAGCAGGGGAAGGGGAGACCCAGTACTTC. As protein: CASSAAGEGETQYF.

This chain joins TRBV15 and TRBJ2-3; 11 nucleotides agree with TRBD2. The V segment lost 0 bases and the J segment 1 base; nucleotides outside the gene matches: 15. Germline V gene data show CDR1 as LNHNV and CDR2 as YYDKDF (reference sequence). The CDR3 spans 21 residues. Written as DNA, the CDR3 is TGTGCCACCAGCAGAGATGAAGGGCGTCGACTAGCGGGGTCCCGCACAGATACGCAGTATTTT. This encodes CATSRDEGRRLAGSRTDTQYF.

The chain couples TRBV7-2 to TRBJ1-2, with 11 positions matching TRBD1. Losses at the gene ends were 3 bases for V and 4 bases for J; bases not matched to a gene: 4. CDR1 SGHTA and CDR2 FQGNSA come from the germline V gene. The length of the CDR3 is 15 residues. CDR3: CASSFGQGAIYGYTF. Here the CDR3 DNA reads TGTGCCAGCAGCTTTGGACAGGGGGCAATCTATGGCTACACCTTC.

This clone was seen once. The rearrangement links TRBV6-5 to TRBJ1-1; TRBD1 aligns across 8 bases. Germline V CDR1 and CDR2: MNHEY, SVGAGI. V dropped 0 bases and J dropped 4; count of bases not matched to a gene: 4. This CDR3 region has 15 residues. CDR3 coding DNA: TGTGCCAGCAGTTACTCGACAGGGGTGGGCACTGAAGCTTTCTTT. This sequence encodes CASSYSTGVGTEAFF.

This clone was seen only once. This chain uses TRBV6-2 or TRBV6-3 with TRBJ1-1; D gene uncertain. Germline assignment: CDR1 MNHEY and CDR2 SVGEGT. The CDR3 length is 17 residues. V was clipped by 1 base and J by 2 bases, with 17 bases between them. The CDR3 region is CASSYLSSRRSNTEAFF. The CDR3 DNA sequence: TGTGCCAGCAGTTACTTAAGCAGTAGAAGGAGTAACACTGAAGCTTTCTTT.

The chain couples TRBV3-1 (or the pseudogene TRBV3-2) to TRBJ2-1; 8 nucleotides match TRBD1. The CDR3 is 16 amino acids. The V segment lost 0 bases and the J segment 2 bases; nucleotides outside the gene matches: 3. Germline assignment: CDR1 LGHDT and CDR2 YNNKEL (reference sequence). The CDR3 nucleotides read TGTGCCAGCAGCCAAGATTCAGGGGGCACCTACAATGAGCAGTTCTTC. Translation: CASSQDSGGTYNEQFF.

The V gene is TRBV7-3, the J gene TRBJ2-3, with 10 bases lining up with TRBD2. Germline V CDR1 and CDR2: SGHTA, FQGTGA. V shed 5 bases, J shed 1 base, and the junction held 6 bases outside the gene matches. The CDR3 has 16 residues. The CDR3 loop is CASSTQRGGRTDTQYF. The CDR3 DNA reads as TGTGCCAGCAGCACCCAGCGGGGGGGCCGCACAGATACGCAGTATTTT. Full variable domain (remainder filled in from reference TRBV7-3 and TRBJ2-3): GAGVSQTPSNKVTEKGKYVELRCDPISGHTALYWYRQSLGQGPEFLIYFQGTGAADDSGLPNDRFFAVRPEGSVSTLKIQRTERGDSAVYLCASSTQRGGRTDTQYFGPGTRLTVL.

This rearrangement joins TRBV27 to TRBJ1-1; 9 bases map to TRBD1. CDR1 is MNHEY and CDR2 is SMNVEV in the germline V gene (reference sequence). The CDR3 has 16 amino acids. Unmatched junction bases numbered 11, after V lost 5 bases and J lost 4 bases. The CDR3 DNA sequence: TGTGCCAGCAGTAGCTACAGGGGGCAGAGGCCCACTGAAGCTTTCTTT. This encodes CASSSYRGQRPTEAFF.

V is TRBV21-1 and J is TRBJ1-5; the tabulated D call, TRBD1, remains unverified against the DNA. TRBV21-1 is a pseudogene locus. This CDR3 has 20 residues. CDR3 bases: TGTGCCAGCAGCAAACAGGAGTGGGGACAGGGGGGATATAGCAATCAGCCCCAGCATTTT. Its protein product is CASSKQEWGQGGYSNQPQHF.

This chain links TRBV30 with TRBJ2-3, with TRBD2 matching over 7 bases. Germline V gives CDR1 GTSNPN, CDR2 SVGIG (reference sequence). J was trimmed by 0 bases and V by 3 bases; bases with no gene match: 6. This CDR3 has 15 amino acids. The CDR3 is CAWSGLVSSTDTQYF. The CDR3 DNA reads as TGTGCCTGGAGCGGACTAGTATCTAGCACAGATACGCAGTATTTT.

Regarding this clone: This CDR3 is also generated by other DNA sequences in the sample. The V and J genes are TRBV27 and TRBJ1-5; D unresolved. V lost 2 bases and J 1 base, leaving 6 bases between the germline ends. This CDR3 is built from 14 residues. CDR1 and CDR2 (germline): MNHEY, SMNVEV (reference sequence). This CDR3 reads CASSLGGSNQPQHF. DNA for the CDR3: TGTGCCAGCAGTTTAGGCGGGAGCAATCAGCCCCAGCATTTT.

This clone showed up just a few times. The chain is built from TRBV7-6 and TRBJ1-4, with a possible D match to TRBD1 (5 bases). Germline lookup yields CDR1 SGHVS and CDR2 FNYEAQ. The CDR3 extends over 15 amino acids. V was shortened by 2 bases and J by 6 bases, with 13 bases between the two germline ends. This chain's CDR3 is CASSLQGRADEKLFF. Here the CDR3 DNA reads TGTGCCAGCAGCTTACAGGGCCGGGCGGATGAAAAACTGTTTTTT.

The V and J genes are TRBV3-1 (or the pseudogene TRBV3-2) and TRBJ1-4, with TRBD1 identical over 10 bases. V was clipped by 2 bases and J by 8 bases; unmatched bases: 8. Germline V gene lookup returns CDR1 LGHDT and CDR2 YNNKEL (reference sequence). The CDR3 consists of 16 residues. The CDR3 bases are TGTGCCAGCAGCCAAAGGCGGGACAGGGGTTACGAAAAACTGTTTTTT. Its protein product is CASSQRRDRGYEKLFF.

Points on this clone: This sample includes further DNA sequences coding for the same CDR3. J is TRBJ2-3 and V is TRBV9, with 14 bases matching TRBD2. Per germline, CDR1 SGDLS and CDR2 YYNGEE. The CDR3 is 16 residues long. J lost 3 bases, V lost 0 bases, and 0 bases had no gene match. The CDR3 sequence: CASSVGLAGGTDTQYF. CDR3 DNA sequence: TGTGCCAGCAGCGTAGGACTAGCGGGGGGGACAGATACGCAGTATTTT.

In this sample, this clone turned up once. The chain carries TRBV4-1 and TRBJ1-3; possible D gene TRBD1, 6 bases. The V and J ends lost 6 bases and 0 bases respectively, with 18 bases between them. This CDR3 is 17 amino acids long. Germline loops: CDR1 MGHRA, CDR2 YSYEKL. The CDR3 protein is CASRIPLTGCSGNTIYF. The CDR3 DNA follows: TGCGCCAGCAGAATCCCCTTGACAGGATGCTCTGGAAACACCATATATTTT.